This T cell receptor beta chain was identified during a study of CXCR3-negative and CXCR3-positive naive CD8 T cells. The overall study: Each library held about 1.5 +/- 0.3 million TRB reads, 120 million to 150 million in total. Overall study results and limits: Both naive subsets had comparably high diversity; memory CD8+ cells much lower. More hydrophobic TRB CDR3s were found in CXCR3-positive naive cells than in CXCR3-negative naive cells.

CDR3 size: 12 residues. Comment on this clonotype: Its specificity is not known.

The TRB cDNA libraries were prepared by 5' RACE with UMI labels. TCRdb reworked the 5' RACE reads into one entry per CDR3 protein, no DNA. The sample shows 100,000 to 150,000 distinct CDR3 sequences, and 0.29% sits with its ten largest clones. This sequence joins TRBV12-3 or TRBV12-4 and TRBJ2-7; the TCRdb D gene call, TRBD2, has no DNA to confirm it. The TCR was taken from a human donor in good health. Some clones in this sample may be carry-over from other donors' samples. The sample was naive CXCR3- CD8+ T cells from blood. This sample's subset: CD45RO-CCR7+CD27+CD95- naive CD8+ T cells lacking CXCR3 (TNR3-). CDR3 sequence: CASSSEGLVQYF.